This TCR beta chain came from a study of blood T cell repertoires in COVID-19. Study overall: Samples representing acute and convalescent COVID-19 were sourced from the United States, Italy and Spain. Sources were T cells, B-cell-depleted T cells, or PBMCs; the material itself was cDNA or gDNA.

Germline assignment: CDR1 SGHAT and CDR2 FQNNGV. V was trimmed by 5 bases and J by 2 bases, leaving 12 bases between them. The CDR3 is 15 amino acids. In the original processing: How many nucleated cells were present was estimated from reference gene primer amplification. Produced via immunoSEQ multiplex PCR; TCRdb's table is partial and in-frame only. From that table come the V and J calls and clone size; the DNA was used to work out D and trimming. This table has roughly 45,000 clones, roughly 87% appearing once. The J gene is TRBJ2-2, the V gene TRBV11-2; the D gene is possibly TRBD2 (6 bases). Source material: peripheral blood. The receptor comes from a man in his 60s with active COVID-19. For the CDR3, the DNA is TGTGCCAGCAGCCCCCGGGGGTTAAACACCGGGGAGCTGTTTTTT. The encoded protein is CASSPRGLNTGELFF.